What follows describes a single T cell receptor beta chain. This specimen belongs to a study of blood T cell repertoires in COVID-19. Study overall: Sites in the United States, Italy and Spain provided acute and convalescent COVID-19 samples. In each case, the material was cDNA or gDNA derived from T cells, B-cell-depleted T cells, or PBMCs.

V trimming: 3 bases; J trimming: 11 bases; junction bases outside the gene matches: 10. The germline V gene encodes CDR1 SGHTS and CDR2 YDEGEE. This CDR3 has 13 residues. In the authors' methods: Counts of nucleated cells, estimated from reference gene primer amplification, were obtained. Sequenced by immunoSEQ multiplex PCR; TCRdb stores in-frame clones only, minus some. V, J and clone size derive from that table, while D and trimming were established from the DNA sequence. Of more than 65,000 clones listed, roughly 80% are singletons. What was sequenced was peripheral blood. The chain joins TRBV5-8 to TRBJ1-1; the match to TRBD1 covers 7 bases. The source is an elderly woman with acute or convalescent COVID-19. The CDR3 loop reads CASSSQELRGAFF. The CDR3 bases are TGTGCCAGCAGCTCCCAGGAACTCAGGGGGGCTTTCTTT.